The present T cell receptor beta chain was sequenced within a study of CD8+CD57+ T cells in acquired aplastic anemia. About the research overall: CD4+ and CD8+ cells, once sorted, gave DNA averaging roughly 3 ug. The study's findings and limits: Patients and controls turned out to have roughly 31 CD8+ CDR3 sequences in common.

Using genomic DNA as the template, TCR beta VDJ and CDR3 profiling was carried out. TCRdb reprocessed the reads via MiXCR and lists one record per CDR3 protein. The table includes under 350,000 distinct CDR3 sequences, about 50% detected once. V lost 0 bases, J lost 6 bases, and 13 bases lay in between. Germline loops: CDR1 DFQATT, CDR2 SNEGSKA (reference sequence). This CDR3 contains 14 residues. Comment on this clonotype: Antigen: not known.

Only patients with CD8+CD57+ cell expansion on flow cytometry were chosen for sequencing. Diagnosis of severe acquired aplastic anemia applied to all patients. All patients were therapy-naive when blood was sampled. Sequenced input: sorted CD4+, CD8+, or CD8+CD57+ T cells (not recorded which) from PBMCs. The receptor was isolated from a human donor with aplastic anemia. V and J are TRBV20-1 and TRBJ2-3; D tentatively reads TRBD1 or TRBD2 (5 bases each). The CDR3 DNA sequence: TGCAGTGCTAGAGATACCGGGGACCTGGATACGCAGTATTTT. It translates to CSARDTGDLDTQYF.